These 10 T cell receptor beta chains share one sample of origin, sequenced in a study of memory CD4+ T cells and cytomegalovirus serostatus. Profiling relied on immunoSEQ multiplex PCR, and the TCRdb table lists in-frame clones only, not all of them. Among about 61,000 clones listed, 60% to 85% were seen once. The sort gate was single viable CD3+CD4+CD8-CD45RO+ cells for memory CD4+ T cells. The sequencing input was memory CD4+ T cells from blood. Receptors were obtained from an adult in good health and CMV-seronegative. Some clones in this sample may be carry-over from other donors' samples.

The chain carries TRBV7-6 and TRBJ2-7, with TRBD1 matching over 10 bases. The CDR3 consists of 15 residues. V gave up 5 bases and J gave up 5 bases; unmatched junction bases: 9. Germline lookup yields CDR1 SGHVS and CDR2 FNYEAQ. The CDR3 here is CASSRQGARSDEQYF. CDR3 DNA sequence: TGTGCCAGCAGCCGACAGGGGGCGCGGTCAGACGAGCAGTACTTC.

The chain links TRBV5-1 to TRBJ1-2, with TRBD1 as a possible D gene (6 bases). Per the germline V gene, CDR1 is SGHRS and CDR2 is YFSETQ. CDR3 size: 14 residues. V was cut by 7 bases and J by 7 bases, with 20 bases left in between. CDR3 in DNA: TGCGCCAGCCGAAAGGCCGGGGGCCCTTTTGGCTACACCTTC. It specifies CASRKAGGPFGYTF.

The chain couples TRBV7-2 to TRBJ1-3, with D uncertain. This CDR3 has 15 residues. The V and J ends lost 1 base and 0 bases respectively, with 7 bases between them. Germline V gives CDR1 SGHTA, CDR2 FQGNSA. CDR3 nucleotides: TGTGCCAGCAGCTTAGTAAGGGCCTCTGGAAACACCATATATTTT. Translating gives CASSLVRASGNTIYF.

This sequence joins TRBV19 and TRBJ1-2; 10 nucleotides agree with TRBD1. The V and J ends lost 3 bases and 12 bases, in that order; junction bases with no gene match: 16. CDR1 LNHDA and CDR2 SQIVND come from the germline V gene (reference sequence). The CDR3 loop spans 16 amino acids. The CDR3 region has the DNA TGTGCCAGTAGTATGCTAAGAGGCGGGACAGGGGCCGCCGACACCTTC. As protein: CASSMLRGGTGAADTF.

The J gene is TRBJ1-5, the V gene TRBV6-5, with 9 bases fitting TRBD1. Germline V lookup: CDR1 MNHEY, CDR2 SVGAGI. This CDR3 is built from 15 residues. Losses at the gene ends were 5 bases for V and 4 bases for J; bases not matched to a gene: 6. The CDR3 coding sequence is TGTGCCAGCAGTCCAGGACAGGGGTTAAATCAGCCCCAGCATTTT. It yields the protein CASSPGQGLNQPQHF.

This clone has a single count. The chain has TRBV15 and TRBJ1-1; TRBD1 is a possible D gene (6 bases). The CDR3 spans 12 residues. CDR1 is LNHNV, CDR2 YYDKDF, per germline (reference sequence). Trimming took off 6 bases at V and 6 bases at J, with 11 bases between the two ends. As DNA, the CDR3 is TGTGCCACCAGGGCACAGGGAGCTGAAGCTTTCTTT. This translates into CATRAQGAEAFF. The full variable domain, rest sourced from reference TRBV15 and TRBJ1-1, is DAMVIQNPRYQVTQFGKPVTLSCSQTLNHNVMYWYQQKSSQAPKLLFHYYDKDFNNEADTPDNFQSRRPNTSFCFLDIRSPGLGDTAMYLCATRAQGAEAFFGQGTRLTVV.

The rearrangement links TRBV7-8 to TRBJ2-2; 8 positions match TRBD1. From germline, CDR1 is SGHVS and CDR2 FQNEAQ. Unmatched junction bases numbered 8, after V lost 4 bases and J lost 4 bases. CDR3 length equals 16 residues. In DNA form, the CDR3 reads TGTGCCAGCAGCTCCCGGGACAGGAGAGGCACCGGGGAGCTGTTTTTT. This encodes CASSSRDRRGTGELFF.

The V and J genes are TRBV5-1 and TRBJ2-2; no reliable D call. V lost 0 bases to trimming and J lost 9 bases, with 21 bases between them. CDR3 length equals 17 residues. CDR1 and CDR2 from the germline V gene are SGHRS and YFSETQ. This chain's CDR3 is CASSLGVLTLAQRELFF. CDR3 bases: TGCGCCAGCAGCTTGGGGGTTTTGACCCTGGCTCAACGGGAGCTGTTTTTT.

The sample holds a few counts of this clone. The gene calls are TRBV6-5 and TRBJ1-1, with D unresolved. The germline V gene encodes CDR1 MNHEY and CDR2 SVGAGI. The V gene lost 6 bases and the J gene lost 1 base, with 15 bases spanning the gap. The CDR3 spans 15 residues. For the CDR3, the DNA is TGTGCCAGCAGACGAAGTAGGTCAGAGAACACTGAAGCTTTCTTT. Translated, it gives CASRRSRSENTEAFF.

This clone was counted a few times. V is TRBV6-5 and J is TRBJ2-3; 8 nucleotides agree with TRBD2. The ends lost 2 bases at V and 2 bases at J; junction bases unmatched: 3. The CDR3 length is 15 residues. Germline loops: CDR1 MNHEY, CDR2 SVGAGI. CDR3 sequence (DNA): TGTGCCAGCAGTTACGCGGGGGGCTACACAGATACGCAGTATTTT. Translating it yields CASSYAGGYTDTQYF.